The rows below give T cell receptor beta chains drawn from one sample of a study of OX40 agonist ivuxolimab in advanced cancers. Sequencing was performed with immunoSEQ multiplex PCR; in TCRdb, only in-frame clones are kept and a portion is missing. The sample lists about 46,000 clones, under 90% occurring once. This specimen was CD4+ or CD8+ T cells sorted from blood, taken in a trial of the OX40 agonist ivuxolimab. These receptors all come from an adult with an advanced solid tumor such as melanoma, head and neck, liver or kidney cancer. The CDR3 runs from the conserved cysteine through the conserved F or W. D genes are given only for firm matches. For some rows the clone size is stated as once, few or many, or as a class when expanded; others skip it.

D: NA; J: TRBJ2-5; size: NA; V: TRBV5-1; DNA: TGCGCCAGCAGCTTCGGTAGGGCCACGATCCAAGAGACCCAGTACTTC; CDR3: CASSFGRATIQETQYF
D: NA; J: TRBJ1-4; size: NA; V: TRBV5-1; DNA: TGCGCCAGCAGCTTGGGGAGTCCTAGGTTAACTAATGAAAAACTGTTTTTT; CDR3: CASSLGSPRLTNEKLFF
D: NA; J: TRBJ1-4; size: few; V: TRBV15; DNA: TGTGCCACCAGCAGAGATAAGGGGCAAAATGAAAAACTGTTTTTT; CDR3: CATSRDKGQNEKLFF
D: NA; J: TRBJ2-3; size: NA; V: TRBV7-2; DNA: TGTGCCAGCAGCAAACAGGGCACAGATACGCAGTATTTT; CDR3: CASSKQGTDTQYF
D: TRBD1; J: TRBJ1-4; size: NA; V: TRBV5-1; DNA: TGCGCCAGCAGCGACCGGGACAGGGGAAGTGAAAAACTGTTTTTT; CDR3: CASSDRDRGSEKLFF
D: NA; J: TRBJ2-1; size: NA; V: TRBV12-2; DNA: TGTGCAAGTCGCCGCTGGGGGCGGGGGGACTACAATGAGCAGTTCTTC; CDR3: CASRRWGRGDYNEQFF
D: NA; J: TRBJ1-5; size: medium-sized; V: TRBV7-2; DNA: TGTGCCAGCAGCCGCACAGGTGGCAATCAGCCCCAGCATTTT; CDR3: CASSRTGGNQPQHF
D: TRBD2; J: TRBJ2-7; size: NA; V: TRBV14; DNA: TGTGCCAGCAGCCAAATCTCGGCGCGGGGGAATTGGATCTACGAGCAGTACTTC; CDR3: CASSQISARGNWIYEQYF
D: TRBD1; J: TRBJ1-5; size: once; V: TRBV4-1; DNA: TGCGCCAGCAGCCAAGATCTCGACAGGGGTAATCAGCCCCAGCATTTT; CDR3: CASSQDLDRGNQPQHF
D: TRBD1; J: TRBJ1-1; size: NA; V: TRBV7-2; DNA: TGTGCCAGCAGCTTATCAGGGGGAGGAACTGAAGCTTTCTTT; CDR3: CASSLSGGGTEAFF
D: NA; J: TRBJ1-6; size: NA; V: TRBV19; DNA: TGTGCCGGGCCCTCCCTCCACTTT; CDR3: CAGPSLHF
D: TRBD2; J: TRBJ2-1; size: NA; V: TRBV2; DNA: TGTGCCAGCAGTGCTCCCGGACTAGCCTCTCTCAATGAGCAGTTCTTC; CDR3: CASSAPGLASLNEQFF
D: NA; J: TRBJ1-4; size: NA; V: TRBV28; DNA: TGTGCCAGCAGTGGGAGAGGGGGGCCGGATGAAAAACTGTTTTTT; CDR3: CASSGRGGPDEKLFF
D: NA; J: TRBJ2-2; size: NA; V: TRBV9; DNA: TGTGCCAGCAGCGTCGACGGGGACGGTACCGGGGAGCTGTTTTTT; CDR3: CASSVDGDGTGELFF
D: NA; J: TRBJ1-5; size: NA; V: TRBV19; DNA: TGTGCCACCACCGGGGGAGTTTACTCCCTTCAGCCCCAGCATTTT; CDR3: CATTGGVYSLQPQHF
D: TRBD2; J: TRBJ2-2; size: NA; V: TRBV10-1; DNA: TGCGCCAGCAGCCCCACTCCGACTAGCGGGCGGAACACCGGGGAGCTGTTTTTT; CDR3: CASSPTPTSGRNTGELFF
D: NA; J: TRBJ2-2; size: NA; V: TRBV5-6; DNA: TGTGCCAGCGTATGGAGGGGAACCGGGGAGCTGTTTTTT; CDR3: CASVWRGTGELFF
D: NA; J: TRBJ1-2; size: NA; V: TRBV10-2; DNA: TGCGCCAGCAGTCAAGACCCGTTCTCGGTCTACACCTTC; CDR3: CASSQDPFSVYTF
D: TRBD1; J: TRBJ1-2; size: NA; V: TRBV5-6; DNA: TGTGCCAGCAGCTGGGGACAGGGGGCAGAAGGCTACACCTTC; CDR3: CASSWGQGAEGYTF
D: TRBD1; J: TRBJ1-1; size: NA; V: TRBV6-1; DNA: TGTGCCAGCAGTGGCAGGGGACAGGGCACTGAAGCTTTCTTT; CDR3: CASSGRGQGTEAFF
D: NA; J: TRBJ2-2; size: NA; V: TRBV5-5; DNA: TGTGCCAGCAGCTTGACGGGTACCGGGGAGCTGTTTTTT; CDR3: CASSLTGTGELFF
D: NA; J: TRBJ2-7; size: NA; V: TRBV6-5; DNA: TGTGCCAGCAGATACAGGGAACCCTACGAGCAGTACTTC; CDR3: CASRYREPYEQYF
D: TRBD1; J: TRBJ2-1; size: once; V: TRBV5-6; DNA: TGTGCCAGCAGCCTGCGCGGACAGGGGGCTTACAATGAGCAGTTCTTC; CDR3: CASSLRGQGAYNEQFF
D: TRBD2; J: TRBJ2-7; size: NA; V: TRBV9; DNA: TGTGCCAGCAGCCGGGACTACGCTAGGGAGCAGTACTTC; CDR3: CASSRDYAREQYF
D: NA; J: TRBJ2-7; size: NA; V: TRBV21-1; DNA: TGTGCCACCGTAGCCAGGCGAAAATCCTACGAGCAGTACTTC; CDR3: CATVARRKSYEQYF
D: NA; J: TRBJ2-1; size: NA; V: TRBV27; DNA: TGTGCCAGCAGTTTATCATCTGTCAGGGCGGAGAATGAGCAGTTCTTC; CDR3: CASSLSSVRAENEQFF
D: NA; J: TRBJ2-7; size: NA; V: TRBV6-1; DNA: TGTGCCAGCAGTGAAGGAGGCAGTTCCTACGAGCAGTACTTC; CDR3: CASSEGGSSYEQYF
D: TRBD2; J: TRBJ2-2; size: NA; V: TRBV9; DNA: TGTGCCAGCAGCGCCCGAGCGGGGGGCAGAGTAGGCACCGGGGAGCTGTTTTTT; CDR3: CASSARAGGRVGTGELFF
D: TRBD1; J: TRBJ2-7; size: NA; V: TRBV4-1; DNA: TGCGCCAGCAGCCGTGGACAGGGTACCTCAAGTGTGAACGAGCAGTACTTC; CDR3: CASSRGQGTSSVNEQYF
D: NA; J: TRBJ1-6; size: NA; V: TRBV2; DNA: TGTGCCAGCAGTGGGGCAGGGTTGAATTCACCCCTCCACTTT; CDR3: CASSGAGLNSPLHF
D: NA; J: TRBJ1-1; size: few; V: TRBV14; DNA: TGTGCCAGCAGCCAAGATCGGCGTTCCGAAGCTTTCTTT; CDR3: CASSQDRRSEAFF
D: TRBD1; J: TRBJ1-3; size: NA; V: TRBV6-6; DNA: TGTGCCAGCAGTTACTCCCAGGGGGCCAATCTATATTTT; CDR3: CASSYSQGANLYF
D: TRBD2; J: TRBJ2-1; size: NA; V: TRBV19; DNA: TGTGCCAGTAGTAACCAGGTCGGGACTACCGGTCTTAATGAGCAGTTCTTC; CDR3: CASSNQVGTTGLNEQFF
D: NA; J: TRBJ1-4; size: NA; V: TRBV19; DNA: TGTGCCAGTAGTAGGGCCCAAGCAACTAATGAAAAACTGTTTTTT; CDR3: CASSRAQATNEKLFF
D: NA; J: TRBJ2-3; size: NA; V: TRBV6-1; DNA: TGTGCCAGCAGTGAACCAAGAGTAACCACCACAGATACGCAGTATTTT; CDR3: CASSEPRVTTTDTQYF
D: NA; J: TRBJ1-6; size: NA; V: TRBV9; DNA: TGTGCCAGCCATGCAGGGCTCCAGAATTCACCCCTCCACTTT; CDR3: CASHAGLQNSPLHF
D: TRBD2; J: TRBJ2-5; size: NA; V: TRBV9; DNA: TGTGCCAGCAGCGTATCCTCGCGGGGGGGCGCAGAGACCCAGTACTTC; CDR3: CASSVSSRGGAETQYF
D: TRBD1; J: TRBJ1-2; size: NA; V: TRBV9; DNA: TGTGCCAGCAGCCAACCTGGACAGGGGGTATACTATGGCTACACCTTC; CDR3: CASSQPGQGVYYGYTF
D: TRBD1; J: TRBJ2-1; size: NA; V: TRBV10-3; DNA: TGTGCCATCCTCCCCGGGACAGGTCCGTATGAGCAGTTCTTC; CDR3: CAILPGTGPYEQFF
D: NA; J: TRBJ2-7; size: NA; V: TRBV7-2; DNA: TGTGCCAGCAGCTCAAGACAGAGGACCTACGAGCAGTACTTC; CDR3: CASSSRQRTYEQYF
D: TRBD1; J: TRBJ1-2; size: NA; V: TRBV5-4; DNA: TGTGCCAGCAGCGGACGGAGGGTCGAGACAGGGGTTGGCTACACCTTC; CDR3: CASSGRRVETGVGYTF
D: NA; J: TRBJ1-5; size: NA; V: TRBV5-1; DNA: TGCGCCAGCAGCTTTGGTGGTCAGCCCCAGCATTTT; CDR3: CASSFGGQPQHF
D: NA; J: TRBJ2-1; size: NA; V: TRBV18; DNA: TGTGCCAGCTCACCGTCCCATGAGCAGTTCTTC; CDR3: CASSPSHEQFF
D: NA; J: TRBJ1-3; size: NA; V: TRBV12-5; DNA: TGTGCTAGTGGTTCCCGATACAACAGGGTAGAGGAAAACACCATATATTTT; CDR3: CASGSRYNRVEENTIYF
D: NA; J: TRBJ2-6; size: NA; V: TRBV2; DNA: TGTGCCAGCAGTGAAGTACTGGGGACTGGGGCCAACGTCCTGACTTTC; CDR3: CASSEVLGTGANVLTF
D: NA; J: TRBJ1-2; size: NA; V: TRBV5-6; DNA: TGTGCCAGCAGCCTCATCGGGGTCTACACCTTC; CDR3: CASSLIGVYTF
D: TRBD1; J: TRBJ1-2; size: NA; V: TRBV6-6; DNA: TGTGCCAGCAGTTCAGATTCCGGGACAGGGAGCTATGGCTACACCTTC; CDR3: CASSSDSGTGSYGYTF
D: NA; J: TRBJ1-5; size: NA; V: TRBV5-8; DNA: TGTGCCAGCAGTGATCGGGACACCCACAATCAGCCCCAGCATTTT; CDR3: CASSDRDTHNQPQHF
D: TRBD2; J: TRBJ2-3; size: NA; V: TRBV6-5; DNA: TGTGCCAGCAGTTCGCGACTAGCGGGGAGCACAGATACGCAGTATTTT; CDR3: CASSSRLAGSTDTQYF
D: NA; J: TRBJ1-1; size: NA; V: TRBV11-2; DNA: TGTGCCAGCAGCTTAGATACGAATTGGGCTGAAGCTTTCTTT; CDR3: CASSLDTNWAEAFF